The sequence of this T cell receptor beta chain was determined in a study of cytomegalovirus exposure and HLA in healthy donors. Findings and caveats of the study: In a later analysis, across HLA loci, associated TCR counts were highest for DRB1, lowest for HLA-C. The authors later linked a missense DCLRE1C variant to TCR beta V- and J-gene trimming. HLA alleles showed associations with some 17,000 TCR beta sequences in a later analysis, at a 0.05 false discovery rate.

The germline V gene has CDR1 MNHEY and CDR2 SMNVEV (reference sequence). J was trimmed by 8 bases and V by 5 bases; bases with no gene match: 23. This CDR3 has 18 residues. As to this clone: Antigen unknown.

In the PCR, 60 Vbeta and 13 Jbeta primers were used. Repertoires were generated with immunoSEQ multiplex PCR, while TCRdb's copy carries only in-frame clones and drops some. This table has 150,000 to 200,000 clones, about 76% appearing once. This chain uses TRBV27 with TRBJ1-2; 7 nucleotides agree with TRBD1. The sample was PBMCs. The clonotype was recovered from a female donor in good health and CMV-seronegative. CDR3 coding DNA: TGTGCCAGCAGTCCGCTCGGGACAGCGGAACCTACTATAAAGGGCTACACCTTC. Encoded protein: CASSPLGTAEPTIKGYTF.